Listed below are T cell receptor beta chains from one sample, sequenced in a study of T cells in Graves' hyperthyroidism and ophthalmopathy. In TCRdb, the multiplex PCR reads were re-called with MiXCR into one record per CDR3 protein. The data show 600,000 to 800,000 distinct CDR3 sequences, about a third seen once. Sample: blood. The receptors derive from a woman aged 40-49 years with Graves' hyperthyroidism. CDR3s include the opening cysteine and the closing phenylalanine or tryptophan. Expanded clones are given a class, and other clones once, few, many or no size at all.

TRBJ2-3 few TRBV6-6 CASRGLGTDTQYF
TRBJ2-7 - TRBV29-1 CSGLTGSYEQYF
TRBJ1-5 - TRBV10-1 CATKQGARQPQHF
TRBJ1-1 - TRBV6-1 CASRRGQNTEAFF
TRBJ2-5 - TRBV3-1 CASSSPWTGGGETQYF
TRBJ1-2 - TRBV6-2/TRBV6-3 CASSYQGARGYTF
TRBJ1-6 - TRBV27 CASSLRHLNSPLHF
TRBJ2-5 - TRBV7-7 CASSLVPIGPKLAGKETQYF
TRBJ1-2 - TRBV20-1 CSALMAGTSNLGGYTF
TRBJ1-2 many TRBV12-3/TRBV12-4 CASSLVGGLGYTF
TRBJ1-4 - TRBV15 CATSRDGRNRPDEKLFF
TRBJ1-2 many TRBV4-1 CASSQARSGYGYTF
TRBJ1-6 many TRBV14 CASSSRPTNNSPLHF
TRBJ2-6 many TRBV29-1 CSVATGTGANVLTF
TRBJ1-4 many TRBV12-3/TRBV12-4 CASSLGQGREKLFF
TRBJ1-3 many TRBV7-6 CASSLERGPTSGNTIYF
TRBJ1-6 many TRBV7-2 CASMSQSYNSPLHF
TRBJ2-7 few TRBV27 CASSLSGTSFRYEQYF
TRBJ2-7 - TRBV7-9 CASGPGTLEQYF
TRBJ2-7 - TRBV4-1 CASSQGSGTDLYYEQYF
TRBJ2-2 few TRBV7-3 CASSQEASGYTGELFF
TRBJ1-2 - TRBV9 CAGSATGTDYRYTF
TRBJ2-2 few TRBV6-5 CASSYGQGTVTGELFF
TRBJ1-2 - TRBV15 CATSREREGANYGYTF
TRBJ1-2 - TRBV20-1 CSARDPQGGVFSNYGYTF
TRBJ1-5 - TRBV27 CASSSRGGWSNQPQHF
TRBJ2-2 few TRBV19 CASSSGQGPTGELFF
TRBJ1-2 - TRBV5-1 CASSLYTGNYGYTF
TRBJ2-2 - TRBV19 CATTQTGELFF
TRBJ2-6 many TRBV9 CASSDRGVLTF
TRBJ1-4 - TRBV4-3 CASSQDIGGSGTNEKLFF
TRBJ1-2 few TRBV6-6 CATLQQYGYTF
TRBJ1-6 few TRBV5-1 CASSFTGAGYSPLHF
TRBJ1-2 - TRBV7-3 CASETGPSGNTF
TRBJ1-3 many TRBV25-1 CASSESGRRNTIYF
TRBJ1-5 - TRBV19 CASTGTGGSGQPQHF
TRBJ1-5 many TRBV15 CATSRRDRANQPQHF
TRBJ1-2 many TRBV5-5 CASRHEVGAFYGYTF
TRBJ1-1 many TRBV12-3/TRBV12-4 CASSNWTVSYTEAFF
TRBJ1-2 - TRBV6-6 CASSSGQGYRHGYTF
TRBJ1-1 once TRBV4-1 CASSQSQGVNTEAFF
TRBJ2-2 - TRBV7-2 CASLGLAGDGGELFF
TRBJ1-3 - TRBV7-2 CASSPAGGDTVYF
TRBJ1-6 few TRBV7-8 CASSLGTPSYNSPLHF
TRBJ2-7 many TRBV12-3/TRBV12-4 CASSQGQGATYEQYF
TRBJ1-3 few TRBV25-1 CASTRQGASSGNTIYF
TRBJ1-1 many TRBV5-1 CASSLGGGYTEAFF
TRBJ2-2 - TRBV10-3 CAISESNGANVLTFGAGTGELFF
TRBJ1-2 - TRBV12-3/TRBV12-4 CASSLKGAAGYTF
TRBJ1-1 - TRBV7-6 CASSLSGFTESFF
TRBJ1-5 many TRBV20-1 CSAFLRDNNQPQHF